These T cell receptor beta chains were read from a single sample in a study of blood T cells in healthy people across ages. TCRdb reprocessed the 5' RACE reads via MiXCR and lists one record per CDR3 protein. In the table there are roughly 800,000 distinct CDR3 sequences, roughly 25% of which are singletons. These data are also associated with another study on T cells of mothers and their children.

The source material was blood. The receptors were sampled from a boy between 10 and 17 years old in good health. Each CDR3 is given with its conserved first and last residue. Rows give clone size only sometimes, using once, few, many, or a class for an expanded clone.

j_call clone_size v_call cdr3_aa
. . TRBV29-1 CSVGRQGSGSYEQYF
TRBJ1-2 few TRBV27 CASSFSRGEYGYTF
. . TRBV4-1 CASSQGTSLSYEQYF
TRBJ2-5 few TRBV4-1 CASSQPEVETQYF
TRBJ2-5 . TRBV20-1 CSARDNERFF
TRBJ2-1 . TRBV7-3 CTSSLNPGVSSYNEQFF
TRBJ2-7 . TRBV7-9 CASTLGGALSSYEQYF
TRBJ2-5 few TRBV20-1 CSANEGASGPWGTQYF
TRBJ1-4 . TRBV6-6 CASSRTFGEKLFF
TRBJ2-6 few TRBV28 CASRRTGGSGANVLTF
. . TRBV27 CASSLAGLSYEQYF
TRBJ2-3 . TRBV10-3 CAISESRGSTDTQYF
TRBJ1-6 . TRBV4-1 CASSQPGHSLNSPLHF
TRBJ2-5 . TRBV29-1 CSFPGQVQETQYF
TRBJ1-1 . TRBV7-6 CASSPNRIRMNTEAFF
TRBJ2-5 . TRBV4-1 CASSHTTGRRETQYF
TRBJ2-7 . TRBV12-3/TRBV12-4 CASSLNAGSEEQYF
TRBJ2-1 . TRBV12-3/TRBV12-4 CASRTRGGQFF
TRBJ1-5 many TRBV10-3 CAIRKQGEEQPQHF
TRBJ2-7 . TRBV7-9 CASSRGSPGAMVYEQYF
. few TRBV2 CAGTWTSGLALAYEQYF
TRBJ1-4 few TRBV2 CASSSGPDDEKLFF
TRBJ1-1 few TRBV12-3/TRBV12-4 CASKTGNTEAFF
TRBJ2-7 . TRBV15 CATSRDRSGNSYEQYF
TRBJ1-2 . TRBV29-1 CSVAGAAANYGYTF
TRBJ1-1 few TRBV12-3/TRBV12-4 CASSADRGAEAFF
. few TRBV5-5 CASSLVAGRGTYEQYF
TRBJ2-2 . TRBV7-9 CASSFNRQGGSTGELFF
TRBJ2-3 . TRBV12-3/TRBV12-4 CASREGSTDTQYF
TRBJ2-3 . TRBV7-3 CASSEQDTDTQYF
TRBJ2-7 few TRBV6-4 CATGRSYEQYF
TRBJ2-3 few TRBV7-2 CASSRRIAGGPRDTDTQYF
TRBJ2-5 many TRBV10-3 CAIRTSGGEETQYF
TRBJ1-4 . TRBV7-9 CASSRGREEKLFF
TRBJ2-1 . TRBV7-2 CASSLQAGSYNEQFF
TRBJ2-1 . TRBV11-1 CASSPGLSSYNEQFF
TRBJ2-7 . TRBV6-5 CASSPGTESSYEQYF
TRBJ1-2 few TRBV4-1 CASSHGTGLTYGYTF
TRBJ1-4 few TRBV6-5 CASSYSPGQPNEKLFF
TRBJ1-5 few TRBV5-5 CASSTTPQGVRGQPQHF
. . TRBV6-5 CASTKTANSYNEQFF
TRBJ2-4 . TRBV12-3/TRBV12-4 CASSPGVGGGPTLAKNIQYF
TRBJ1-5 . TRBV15 CATSRDRVRNQPQHF
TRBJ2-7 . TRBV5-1 CASKRETGPYEQYF
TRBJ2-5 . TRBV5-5 CASSFPRGEETQYF
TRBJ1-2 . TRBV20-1 CSLDGASGLYGYTF
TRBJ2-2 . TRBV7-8 CADAGGNTGELFF